A single sample gave rise to the 20 T cell receptor beta chains below, sequenced in a study of T cell changes during pregnancy in multiple sclerosis. This table comes from immunoSEQ multiplex PCR, and its TCRdb copy is limited to in-frame clones, with some not included. Of 55,000 to 85,000 clones listed, 90% are singletons. This specimen was peripheral blood, taken in the third trimester of pregnancy. The source of these receptors is a female donor with multiple sclerosis, enrolled in a pregnancy study.

The chain uses TRBV20-1 and TRBJ2-7; D remains unclear. The CDR3 has 11 residues. With 0 bases removed from V and 3 bases from J, the gap between germline ends came to 3 bases. Germline-derived CDR1 and CDR2 are DFQATT and SNEGSKA (reference sequence). The CDR3 region has the DNA TGCAGTGCTAGAGATATCTACGAGCAGTACTTC. Its protein product is CSARDIYEQYF.

This clone occurred a few times. The chain carries TRBV19 and TRBJ1-1; D gene unclear. CDR1 LNHDA and CDR2 SQIVND come from the germline V gene (reference sequence). Trimming removed 3 bases at V and 3 bases at J, with 8 bases between. The CDR3 runs to 13 residues. The CDR3 region is CASSMRRDTEAFF. The CDR3 DNA reads TGTGCCAGTAGTATGCGGAGGGACACTGAAGCTTTCTTT.

The chain links TRBV25-1 to TRBJ2-1; TRBD2 is a possible D gene (5 bases). The germline V gene encodes CDR1 MGHDK and CDR2 SYGVNS. This CDR3 comprises 16 residues. Trimming shortened V by 0 bases and J by 7 bases, and 16 bases separated the two germline ends. The CDR3 region has the DNA TGTGCCAGCAGTGAATACGTGAGCGGTTCTATTAATGAGCAGTTCTTC. Protein product: CASSEYVSGSINEQFF.

The V gene is TRBV28, the J gene TRBJ1-4; perhaps TRBD1 as D (5 bases). The V gene lost 6 bases and the J gene lost 6 bases, with 14 bases spanning the gap. Germline V gene data show CDR1 as MDHEN and CDR2 as SYDVKM. The CDR3 consists of 14 residues. The chain's CDR3 is CASRIQGRDEKLFF. In DNA, the CDR3 is TGTGCCAGCAGAATCCAGGGAAGGGATGAAAAACTGTTTTTT.

This sequence joins TRBV28 and TRBJ2-1; the D gene is possibly TRBD2 (5 bases). V was shortened by 8 bases and J by 4 bases, with 18 bases between the two germline ends. This CDR3 has 15 amino acids. The V gene's germline CDR1 is MDHEN and CDR2 SYDVKM. CDR3: CASVGPSTGYNEQFF. CDR3 bases: TGTGCCAGCGTCGGGCCGTCTACGGGGTACAATGAGCAGTTCTTC. The complete variable domain, with remaining parts taken from reference TRBV28 and TRBJ2-1, reads DVKVTQSSRYLVKRTGEKVFLECVQDMDHENMFWYRQDPGLGLRLIYFSYDVKMKEKGDIPEGYSVSREKKERFSLILESASTNQTSMYLCASVGPSTGYNEQFFGPGTRLTVL.

V is TRBV18 and J is TRBJ2-1; D is ambiguous. Between the trimmed V and J ends, which lost 3 bases and 5 bases, there was a span of 14 bases. The CDR3 has 15 residues. Germline-derived CDR1 and CDR2 are KGHSH and LQKENI. The CDR3 bases are TGTGCCAGCTCACCGGGCATGGCTGGAAACAATGAGCAGTTCTTC. Its protein is CASSPGMAGNNEQFF. Supplemented by reference TRBV18 and TRBJ2-1, the full variable domain reads NAGVMQNPRHLVRRRGQEARLRCSPMKGHSHVYWYRQLPEEGLKFMVYLQKENIIDESGMPKERFSAEFPKEGPSILRIQQVVRGDSAAYFCASSPGMAGNNEQFFGPGTRLTVL.

The V and J genes are TRBV29-1 and TRBJ2-1, with TRBD2 identical over 13 bases. V lost 6 bases and J lost 5; bases outside the gene matches: 16. The germline V gene encodes CDR1 SQVTM and CDR2 ANQGSEA. CDR3 size: 18 residues. Written as DNA, the CDR3 is TGCAGCGTATCCGGGACTAGCGGGGATAAGGTGTCGGACAATGAGCAGTTCTTC. Translation: CSVSGTSGDKVSDNEQFF.

This clone has only one observation. The chain links TRBV5-6 to TRBJ2-7; 11 nucleotides align to TRBD1. V lost 5 bases and J lost 0; bases outside the gene matches: 4. The CDR3 covers 15 residues. In germline, CDR1 is SGHDT, CDR2 YYEEEE. CDR3 sequence: CASSRTGGLSYEQYF. The CDR3 bases are TGTGCCAGCAGTCGGACAGGGGGCCTCTCCTACGAGCAGTACTTC. Variable domain in full (rest from reference TRBV5-6 and TRBJ2-7): DAGVTQSPTHLIKTRGQQVTLRCSPKSGHDTVSWYQQALGQGPQFIFQYYEEEERQRGNFPDRFSGHQFPNYSSELNVNALLLGDSALYLCASSRTGGLSYEQYFGPGTRLTVT.

J is TRBJ1-3 and V is TRBV12-5, with D uncertain. Per germline, CDR1 LGHNT and CDR2 FRNRAP. The germline V and J ends were trimmed by 0 bases and 0 bases, with 9 bases remaining between them. The length of the CDR3 is 16 residues. The CDR3 DNA reads as TGTGCTAGTGGTTTGGTAGAACAGCCCTCTGGAAACACCATATATTTT. The encoded protein is CASGLVEQPSGNTIYF.

This clone was observed a handful of times. V gene TRBV5-1 combines with J gene TRBJ2-7; a possible D gene is TRBD1 (5 bases). The CDR3 runs to 15 residues. Germline V lookup: CDR1 SGHRS, CDR2 YFSETQ. V was pared by 4 bases and J by 4 bases, with 18 bases between. This CDR3 is CASSPEPSGLYEQYF. Here the CDR3 DNA reads TGCGCCAGCAGCCCGGAGCCCTCAGGGTTGTACGAGCAGTACTTC.

The chain uses TRBV10-1 and TRBJ2-1; TRBD2 matches 10 bases. In germline, CDR1 is WNHNN, CDR2 SYGVQD (reference sequence). This CDR3 is built from 19 residues. Losses at the gene ends were 3 bases for V and 5 bases for J; bases not matched to a gene: 16. The CDR3 spells CASSDGIWKREGLNNEQFF. In nucleotides, the CDR3 is TGCGCCAGCAGTGATGGCATCTGGAAGCGGGAGGGCTTAAACAATGAGCAGTTCTTC.

CDR3 loop: CASRQGADTQYF. For the CDR3, the DNA is TGTGCCAGCAGGCAGGGCGCAGATACGCAGTATTTT. V and J are TRBV2 and TRBJ2-3; possibly TRBD1 for D (5 bases). The CDR3 consists of 12 residues. The V gene lost 6 bases and the J gene lost 4 bases, with 8 bases spanning the gap. The germline CDR1 and CDR2 sequences are SNHLY and FYNNEI.

The gene calls are TRBV19 and TRBJ1-5; the match to TRBD1 covers 7 bases. The CDR3 consists of 15 residues. With 2 bases clipped from V and 6 bases from J, the junction kept 7 bases outside the gene matches. Germline CDR1 LNHDA, CDR2 SQIVND (reference sequence). This CDR3 reads CASSITGQESQPQHF. Here the CDR3 DNA reads TGTGCCAGTAGTATAACCGGACAGGAAAGTCAGCCCCAGCATTTT.

The rearrangement joins TRBV19 to TRBJ2-7, with D perhaps matching TRBD1 (5 bases). There are 14 residues in the CDR3. Trimming pared 5 bases from V and 6 bases from J, leaving 17 bases between. Germline CDR1 is LNHDA and CDR2 is SQIVND (reference sequence). The CDR3 here is CASSVREITGEQYF. For the CDR3, the DNA is TGTGCCAGTAGTGTCAGGGAAATTACGGGCGAGCAGTACTTC.

The rearrangement uses TRBV9 and TRBJ1-1; D might be TRBD1 (5 bases). This CDR3 has 14 amino acids. Germline lookup yields CDR1 SGDLS and CDR2 YYNGEE. V lost 5 bases, J lost 0 bases, and 11 bases lay in between. Written as DNA, the CDR3 is TGTGCCAGCAGTCCGACAGATTTGAACACTGAAGCTTTCTTT. It codes for CASSPTDLNTEAFF.

The CDR3 loop is CSATGVNEQFF. The DNA of the CDR3 is TGCAGTGCCACCGGGGTCAATGAGCAGTTCTTC. This chain links TRBV20-1 with TRBJ2-1; D perhaps matches TRBD2 (5 bases). V was trimmed by 6 bases and J by 6 bases, leaving 9 bases between them. CDR1 DFQATT and CDR2 SNEGSKA come from the germline V gene (reference sequence). The CDR3 loop spans 11 amino acids.

The chain recombines TRBV4-1 with TRBJ1-1; tentatively, D is TRBD1 (5 bases). This CDR3 has 15 residues. From germline, CDR1 is MGHRA and CDR2 YSYEKL. Trimming stripped 3 bases from V and 0 bases from J, with 11 bases between. The CDR3 here is CASSHLGRMNTEAFF. In DNA form, the CDR3 reads TGCGCCAGCAGCCACCTGGGGCGGATGAACACTGAAGCTTTCTTT.

The chain couples TRBV7-9 to TRBJ1-1, with a possible D match to TRBD1 (6 bases). This CDR3 region has 13 residues. V was cut by 0 bases and J by 6 bases, with 8 bases left in between. The germline gives CDR1 SEHNR, CDR2 FQNEAQ (reference sequence). Here the CDR3 reads CASSLAGQSEAFF. CDR3 sequence (DNA): TGTGCCAGCAGCTTAGCAGGACAGTCTGAAGCTTTCTTT. Supplemented by reference TRBV7-9 and TRBJ1-1, the full variable domain reads DTGVSQNPRHKITKRGQNVTFRCDPISEHNRLYWYRQTLGQGPEFLTYFQNEAQLEKSRLLSDRFSAERPKGSFSTLEIQRTEQGDSAMYLCASSLAGQSEAFFGQGTRLTVV.

The chain uses TRBV4-3 and TRBJ2-2, with D tentatively TRBD2 (5 bases). The CDR3 has 15 residues. Trimming cost V 3 bases and J 4 bases, with 12 bases left between them. CDR1 is LGHNA and CDR2 is YSLEER in the germline V gene. The DNA for the CDR3 is TGCGCCAGCAGCCAGAGTTCGGGAACCACCGGGGAGCTGTTTTTT. It specifies CASSQSSGTTGELFF.

The rearrangement joins TRBV2 to TRBJ2-3; tentative D call: TRBD2 (6 bases). This CDR3 region has 17 residues. Trimming removed 2 bases at V and 2 bases at J, with 17 bases between. CDR1 and CDR2 from the germline V gene are SNHLY and FYNNEI. This CDR3 reads CASSETPPGVYTDTQYF. The CDR3 DNA reads TGTGCCAGCAGTGAAACCCCACCGGGGGTGTACACAGATACGCAGTATTTT.